These T cell receptor beta chains were read from a single sample in a study of shared clonotypes between healthy human individuals. The protocol was immunoSEQ multiplex PCR, while the TCRdb copy is restricted to in-frame clones and leaves out a portion. This table has millions of clones, approximately 94% appearing once. The sample consisted of naive CD4+ T cells sorted from blood. The receptor source for this set is a man aged 18 to 29 in good health. The CDR3 runs from the conserved cysteine through the conserved F or W. D genes are given only for firm matches. The listing skips clone size in some rows; elsewhere it reads once, few, many or a size class.

.	TRBV6-5	TRBJ1-1	TRBD1	CASRYDRGLNTEAFF	TGTGCCAGCAGGTATGACAGGGGGCTGAACACTGAAGCTTTCTTT
.	TRBV5-4	TRBJ2-6	.	CASSSDRPGANVLTF	TGTGCCAGCAGCTCAGACAGGCCTGGGGCCAACGTCCTGACTTTC
.	TRBV2	TRBJ1-2	.	CASRGSPADGYTF	TGTGCCAGCAGAGGGAGCCCGGCGGATGGCTACACCTTC
.	TRBV19	TRBJ1-2	.	CASKRGPGYGYTF	TGTGCCAGTAAGAGAGGGCCCGGCTATGGCTACACCTTC
.	TRBV28	TRBJ2-1	.	CASSLPGANNEQFF	TGTGCCAGCAGTCTCCCGGGGGCTAACAATGAGCAGTTCTTC
.	TRBV7-9	TRBJ2-1	.	CASSLGLLPGEQFF	TGTGCCAGCAGCTTAGGACTGCTCCCCGGAGAGCAGTTCTTC
.	TRBV11-1	TRBJ2-7	.	CASMPLNKLETLWYEQYF	TGTGCCAGCATGCCCCTGAATAAGCTAGAAACCCTCTGGTACGAGCAGTACTTC
.	TRBV5-4	TRBJ1-4	TRBD1	CASSLSGTGGMKLFF	TGTGCCAGCAGCCTATCCGGGACAGGGGGTATGAAACTGTTTTTT
.	TRBV27	TRBJ2-6	.	CASSHGDSGANVLTF	TGTGCCAGCAGTCACGGGGACTCTGGGGCCAACGTCCTGACTTTC
.	TRBV7-2	TRBJ2-7	.	CASSPRRSGPHEQYF	TGTGCCAGCAGCCCCCGTCGGTCCGGGCCCCACGAGCAGTACTTC
.	TRBV5-1	TRBJ2-3	.	CASSTAGEDTQYF	TGCGCCAGCAGCACAGCAGGAGAAGATACGCAGTATTTT
.	TRBV2	TRBJ1-2	.	CASSDRTADGYTF	TGTGCCAGCAGTGACAGGACAGCGGATGGCTACACCTTC
.	TRBV12-5	TRBJ2-5	.	CASGLPGGWETQYF	TGTGCTAGTGGTTTGCCTGGGGGGTGGGAGACCCAGTACTTC
.	TRBV5-1	TRBJ2-5	.	CASSPNTAGTETQYF	TGCGCCAGCAGCCCCAATACGGCAGGGACGGAGACCCAGTACTTC
.	TRBV7-2	TRBJ2-7	TRBD1	CASSFRGQGYEQYF	TGTGCCAGCAGCTTTCGTGGACAGGGATACGAGCAGTACTTC
.	TRBV19	TRBJ2-3	.	CASSIKKTASGTDTQYF	TGTGCCAGTAGTATTAAGAAGACCGCCTCGGGGACAGATACGCAGTATTTT
.	TRBV10-3	TRBJ2-2	.	CAISEYGLPTGELFF	TGTGCCATCAGTGAATATGGACTACCGACGGGGGAGCTGTTTTTT
.	TRBV19	TRBJ1-2	.	CASTGPNYGYTF	TGTGCCAGTACGGGGCCTAACTATGGCTACACCTTC
.	TRBV19	TRBJ2-5	.	CASEGRETQYF	TGTGCCAGCGAAGGTAGAGAGACCCAGTACTTC
.	TRBV11-2	TRBJ2-1	TRBD2	CASSPRTSGGEQFF	TGTGCCAGCAGCCCGAGGACTAGCGGGGGTGAGCAGTTCTTC
.	TRBV13	TRBJ1-4	.	CASSLVNNEKLFF	TGTGCCAGCAGCTTAGTGAATAATGAAAAACTGTTTTTT
once	TRBV9	TRBJ1-4	TRBD1	CASSVWQGGDNEKLFF	TGTGCCAGCAGCGTATGGCAGGGGGGAGATAATGAAAAACTGTTTTTT
.	TRBV7-2	TRBJ2-1	.	CASSFGLSSYNEQFF	TGTGCCAGCAGCTTCGGATTGAGCTCCTACAATGAGCAGTTCTTC
.	TRBV11-2	TRBJ2-7	.	CASSLDSGNGYEQYF	TGTGCCAGCAGCTTAGATTCAGGGAATGGCTACGAGCAGTACTTC
.	TRBV11-2	TRBJ2-7	.	CASSLEEGDFYEQYF	TGTGCCAGCAGCTTAGAGGAAGGGGACTTTTACGAGCAGTACTTC
.	TRBV7-7	TRBJ2-2	.	CASSNDRTSTGELFF	TGTGCTAGCAGCAACGACAGAACTAGCACCGGGGAGCTGTTTTTT
.	TRBV18	TRBJ1-2	TRBD1	CASSLGQGADGYTF	TGTGCCAGCTCACTTGGACAGGGGGCTGATGGCTACACCTTC
.	TRBV6-5	TRBJ2-1	.	CASSRGDEQFF	TGTGCCAGCAGTCGAGGGGATGAGCAGTTCTTC
.	TRBV16	TRBJ1-1	.	CASSQTENTEAFF	TGTGCCAGCAGCCAAACAGAGAACACTGAAGCTTTCTTT
once	TRBV15	TRBJ2-7	TRBD1	CATSRLPGTGGYEQYF	TGTGCCACCAGCAGATTACCCGGGACAGGGGGCTACGAGCAGTACTTC
.	TRBV19	TRBJ2-1	.	CASSIANEQFF	TGTGCCAGTAGTATCGCCAATGAGCAGTTCTTC
.	TRBV6-5	TRBJ2-7	TRBD1	CASRRGQGGYEQYF	TGTGCCAGCAGGCGAGGACAGGGCGGCTACGAGCAGTACTTC
.	TRBV7-2	TRBJ2-1	.	CASSSRGSGSSYNGQFF	TGTGCCAGCAGTTCTCGAGGTAGCGGAAGCTCCTACAATGGGCAGTTCTTC
few	TRBV6-6	TRBJ1-2	TRBD1	CASTDRGYGYTF	TGTGCCAGCACCGACAGGGGGTATGGCTACACCTTC
.	TRBV10-3	TRBJ1-1	.	CAISEFTEAFF	TGTGCCATCAGTGAGTTCACTGAAGCTTTCTTT
.	TRBV10-2	TRBJ2-5	.	CASSAQGWRYTQYF	TGCGCCAGCAGTGCACAGGGATGGAGGTACACCCAGTACTTC
few	TRBV5-1	TRBJ2-7	.	CASSRNRETSYEQYF	TGCGCCAGCAGCCGGAACAGGGAGACCTCCTACGAGCAGTACTTC
.	TRBV19	TRBJ1-2	TRBD1	CASSIVRDSINYGYTF	TGTGCCAGTAGTATAGTCCGGGACAGCATAAACTATGGCTACACCTTC
.	TRBV7-7	TRBJ1-3	TRBD1	CASSSRTGWNHNPGNTIYF	TGTGCTAGCAGCTCACGGACAGGGTGGAATCATAACCCTGGAAACACCATATATTTT
.	TRBV5-4	TRBJ2-3	TRBD2	CASSLEAREVWRTQYF	TGTGCCAGCAGCTTGGAGGCGCGGGAGGTTTGGAGAACGCAGTATTTT
few	TRBV25-1	TRBJ2-2	.	CASRAPGAGNTGELFF	TGTGCCAGCAGGGCTCCCGGGGCAGGTAACACCGGGGAGCTGTTTTTT
once	TRBV28	TRBJ1-5	.	CASSLVGSGAQHF	TGTGCCAGCAGTTTGGTAGGGAGTGGGGCCCAGCATTTT
.	TRBV7-2	TRBJ2-1	.	CASSLSGESYNEQFF	TGTGCCAGCAGCTTATCGGGAGAATCCTACAATGAGCAGTTCTTC
.	TRBV18	TRBJ2-5	TRBD1	CASSLSGTDQETQYF	TGTGCCAGCTCACTATCCGGGACAGACCAAGAGACCCAGTACTTC
.	TRBV6-1	TRBJ2-7	TRBD1	CASRPGTGTYEQYF	TGTGCCAGCAGACCCGGGACAGGGACCTACGAGCAGTACTTC
once	TRBV7-9	TRBJ2-2	TRBD2	CASSSRLAGGRTGELFF	TGTGCCAGCAGCTCCCGACTAGCGGGGGGCCGCACCGGGGAGCTGTTTTTT